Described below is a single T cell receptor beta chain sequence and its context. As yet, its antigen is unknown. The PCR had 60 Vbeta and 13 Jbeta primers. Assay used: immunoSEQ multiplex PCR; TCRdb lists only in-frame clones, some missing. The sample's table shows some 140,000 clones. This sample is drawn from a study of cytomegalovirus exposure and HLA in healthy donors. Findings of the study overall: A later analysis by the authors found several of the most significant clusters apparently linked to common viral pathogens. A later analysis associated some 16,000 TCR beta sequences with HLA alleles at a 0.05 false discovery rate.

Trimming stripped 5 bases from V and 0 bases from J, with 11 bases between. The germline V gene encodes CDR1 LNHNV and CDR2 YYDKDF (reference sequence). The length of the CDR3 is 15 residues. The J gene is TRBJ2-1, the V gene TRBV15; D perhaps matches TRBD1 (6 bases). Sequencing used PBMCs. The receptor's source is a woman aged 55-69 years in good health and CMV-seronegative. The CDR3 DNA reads TGTGCCACCAGCTCCGACAGGAGCTCCTACAATGAGCAGTTCTTC. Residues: CATSSDRSSYNEQFF.